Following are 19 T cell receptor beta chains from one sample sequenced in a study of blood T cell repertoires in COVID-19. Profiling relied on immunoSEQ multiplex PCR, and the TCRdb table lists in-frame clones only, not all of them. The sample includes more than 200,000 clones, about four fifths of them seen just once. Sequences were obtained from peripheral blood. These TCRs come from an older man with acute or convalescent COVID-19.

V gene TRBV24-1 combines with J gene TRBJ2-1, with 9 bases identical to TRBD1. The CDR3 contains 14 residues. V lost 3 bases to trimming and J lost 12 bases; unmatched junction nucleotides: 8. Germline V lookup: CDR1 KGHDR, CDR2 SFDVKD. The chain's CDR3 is CATSDHRGPSVQFF. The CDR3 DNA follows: TGTGCCACCAGTGATCACAGGGGGCCTAGTGTGCAGTTCTTC.

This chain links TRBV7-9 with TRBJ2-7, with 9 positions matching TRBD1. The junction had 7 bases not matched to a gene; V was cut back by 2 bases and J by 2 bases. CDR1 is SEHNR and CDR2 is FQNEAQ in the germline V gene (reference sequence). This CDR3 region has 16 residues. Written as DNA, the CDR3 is TGTGCCAGCAGCTTAAGGTCGGGACAGGGCCCCTACGAGCAGTACTTC. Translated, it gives CASSLRSGQGPYEQYF.

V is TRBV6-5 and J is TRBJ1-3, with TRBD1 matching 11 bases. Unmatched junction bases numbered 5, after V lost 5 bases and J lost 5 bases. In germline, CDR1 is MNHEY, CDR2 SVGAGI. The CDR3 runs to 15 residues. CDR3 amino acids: CASSTGTGGRNTIYF. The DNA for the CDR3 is TGTGCCAGCAGTACCGGGACAGGGGGTCGAAACACCATATATTTT.

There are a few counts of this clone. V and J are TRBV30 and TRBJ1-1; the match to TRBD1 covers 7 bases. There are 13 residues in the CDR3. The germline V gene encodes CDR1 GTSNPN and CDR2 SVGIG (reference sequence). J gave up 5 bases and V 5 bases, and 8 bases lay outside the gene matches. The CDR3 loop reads CAWGHVRGTEAFF. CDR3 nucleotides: TGTGCCTGGGGGCACGTCAGGGGGACTGAAGCTTTCTTT. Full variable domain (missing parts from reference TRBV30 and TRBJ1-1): SQTIHQWPATLVQPVGSPLSLECTVEGTSNPNLYWYRQAAGRGLQLLFYSVGIGQISSEVPQNLSASRPQDRQFILSSKKLLLSDSGFYLCAWGHVRGTEAFFGQGTRLTVV.

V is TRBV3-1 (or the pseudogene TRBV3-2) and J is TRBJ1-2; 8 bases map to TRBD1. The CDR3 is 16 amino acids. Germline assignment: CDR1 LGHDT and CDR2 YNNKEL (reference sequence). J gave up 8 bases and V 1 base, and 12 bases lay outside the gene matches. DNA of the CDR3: TGTGCCAGCAGCCAAGTCGGAAAAACAGGGGGTACGGGCTACACCTTC. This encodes CASSQVGKTGGTGYTF.

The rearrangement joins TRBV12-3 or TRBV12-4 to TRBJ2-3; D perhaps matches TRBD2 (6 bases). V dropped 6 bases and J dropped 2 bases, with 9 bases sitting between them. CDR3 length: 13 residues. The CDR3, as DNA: TGTGCCAGCAGCCGGGACTTCACAGATACGCAGTATTTT. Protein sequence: CASSRDFTDTQYF.

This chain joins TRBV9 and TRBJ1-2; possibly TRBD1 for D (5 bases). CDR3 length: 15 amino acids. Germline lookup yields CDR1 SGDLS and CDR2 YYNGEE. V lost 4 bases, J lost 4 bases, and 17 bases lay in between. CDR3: CASSPRGSDAYGYTF. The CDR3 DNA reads TGTGCCAGCAGCCCCCGGGGGTCGGACGCCTATGGCTACACCTTC.

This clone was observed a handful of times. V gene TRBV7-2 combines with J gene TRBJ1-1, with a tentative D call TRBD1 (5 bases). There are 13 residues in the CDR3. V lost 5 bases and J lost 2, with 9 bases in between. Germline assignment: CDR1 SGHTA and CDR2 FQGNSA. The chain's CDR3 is CASSKQGNTEAFF. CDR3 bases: TGTGCCAGCAGCAAGCAGGGTAACACTGAAGCTTTCTTT.

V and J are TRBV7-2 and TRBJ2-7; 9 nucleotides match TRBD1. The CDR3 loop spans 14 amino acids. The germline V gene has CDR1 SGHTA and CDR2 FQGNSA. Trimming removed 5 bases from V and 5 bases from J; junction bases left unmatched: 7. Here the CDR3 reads CASSTGTGRHEQYF. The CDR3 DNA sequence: TGTGCCAGCAGCACCGGGACAGGGCGCCACGAGCAGTACTTC.

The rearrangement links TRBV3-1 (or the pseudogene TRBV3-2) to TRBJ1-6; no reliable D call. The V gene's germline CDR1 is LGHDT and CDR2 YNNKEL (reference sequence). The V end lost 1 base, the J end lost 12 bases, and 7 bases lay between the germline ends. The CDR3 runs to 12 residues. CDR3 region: CASSQARGPLHF. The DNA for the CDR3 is TGTGCCAGCAGCCAAGCCCGGGGACCCCTCCACTTT.

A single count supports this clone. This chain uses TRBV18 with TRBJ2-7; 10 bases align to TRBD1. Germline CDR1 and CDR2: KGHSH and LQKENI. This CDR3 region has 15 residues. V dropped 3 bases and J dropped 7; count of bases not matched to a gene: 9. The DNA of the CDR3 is TGTGCCAGCTCACCCCAGACAGGGGGCAAGGGGGAGCAGTACTTC. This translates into CASSPQTGGKGEQYF.

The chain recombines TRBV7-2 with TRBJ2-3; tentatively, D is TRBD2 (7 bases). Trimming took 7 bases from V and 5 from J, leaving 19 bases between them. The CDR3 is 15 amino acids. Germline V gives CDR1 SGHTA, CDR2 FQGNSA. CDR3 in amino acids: CASTVMGGGRDTQYF. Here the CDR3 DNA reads TGTGCCAGCACCGTAATGGGGGGGGGCAGAGATACGCAGTATTTT.

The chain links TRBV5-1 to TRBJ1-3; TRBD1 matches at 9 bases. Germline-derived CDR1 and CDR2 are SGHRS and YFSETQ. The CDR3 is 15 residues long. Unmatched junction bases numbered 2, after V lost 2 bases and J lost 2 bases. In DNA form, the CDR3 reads TGCGCCAGCAGCTTCGGACAGGGGACTGGAAACACCATATATTTT. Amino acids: CASSFGQGTGNTIYF.

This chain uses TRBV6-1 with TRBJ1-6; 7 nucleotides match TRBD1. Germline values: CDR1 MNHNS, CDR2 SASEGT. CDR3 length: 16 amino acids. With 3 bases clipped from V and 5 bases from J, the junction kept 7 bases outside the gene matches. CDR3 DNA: TGTGCCAGCAGTGAGTCCATGACAGGGCATAATTCACCCCTCCACTTT. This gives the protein CASSESMTGHNSPLHF.

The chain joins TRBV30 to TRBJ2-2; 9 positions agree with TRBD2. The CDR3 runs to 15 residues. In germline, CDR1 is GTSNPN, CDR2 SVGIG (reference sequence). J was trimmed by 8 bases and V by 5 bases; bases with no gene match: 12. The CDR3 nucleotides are TGTGCCTGGGTCTCGGCCAGCGGGAGGAAGGGGGAGCTGTTTTTT. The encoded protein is CAWVSASGRKGELFF.

This CDR3 reads CASRKLREGHNEQFF. The DNA for the CDR3 is TGTGCCAGCAGAAAACTCAGGGAGGGGCACAATGAGCAGTTCTTC. The J gene is TRBJ2-1, the V gene TRBV6-5, with 7 bases aligning to TRBD2. Germline trimming cut 6 bases from V and 5 bases from J; bases unmatched to any gene: 10. The CDR3 runs 15 residues. CDR1 and CDR2 (germline): MNHEY, SVGAGI.

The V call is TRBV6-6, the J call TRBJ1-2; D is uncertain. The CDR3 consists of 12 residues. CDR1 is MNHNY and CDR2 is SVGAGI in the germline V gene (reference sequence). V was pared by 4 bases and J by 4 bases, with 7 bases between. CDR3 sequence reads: CASSSQTYGYTF. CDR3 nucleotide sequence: TGTGCCAGCAGTTCACAGACCTATGGCTACACCTTC.

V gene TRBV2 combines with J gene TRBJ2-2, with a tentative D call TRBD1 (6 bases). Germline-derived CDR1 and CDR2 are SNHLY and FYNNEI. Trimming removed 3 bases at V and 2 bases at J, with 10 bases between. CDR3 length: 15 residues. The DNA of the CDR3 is TGTGCCAGCAGTGAGATGGGACACAACACCGGGGAGCTGTTTTTT. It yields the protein CASSEMGHNTGELFF. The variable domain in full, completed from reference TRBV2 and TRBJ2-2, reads EPEVTQTPSHQVTQMGQEVILRCVPISNHLYFYWYRQILGQKVEFLVSFYNNEISEKSEIFDDQFSVERPDGSNFTLKIRSTKLEDSAMYFCASSEMGHNTGELFFGEGSRLTVL.

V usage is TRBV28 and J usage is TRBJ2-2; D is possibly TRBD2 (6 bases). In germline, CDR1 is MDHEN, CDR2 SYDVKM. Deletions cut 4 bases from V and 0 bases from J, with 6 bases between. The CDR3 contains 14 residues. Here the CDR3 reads CASSWGANTGELFF. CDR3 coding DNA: TGTGCCAGCAGTTGGGGGGCGAACACCGGGGAGCTGTTTTTT. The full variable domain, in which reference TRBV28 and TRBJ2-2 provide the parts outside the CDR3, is DVKVTQSSRYLVKRTGEKVFLECVQDMDHENMFWYRQDPGLGLRLIYFSYDVKMKEKGDIPEGYSVSREKKERFSLILESASTNQTSMYLCASSWGANTGELFFGEGSRLTVL.